This T cell receptor (beta chain) was found in a study of blood T cell repertoires in COVID-19. TCRdb's table, derived via immunoSEQ multiplex PCR, lists solely in-frame clones and lacks some. The sample lists roughly 170,000 clones, under 90% occurring once. V gave up 6 bases and J gave up 3 bases, with 11 bases separating them. CDR1 and CDR2 (germline): LGHDT, YNNKEL (reference sequence). This CDR3 spans 13 amino acids. The sequencing sample was made of PBMCs or T cells enriched from blood (not recorded which). The receptor comes from a man between 60 and 70 years old who had recovered from COVID-19. This chain connects TRBV3-1 (or the pseudogene TRBV3-2) to TRBJ1-1; the D gene is possibly TRBD1 (6 bases). The CDR3 nucleotides are TGTGCCAGCAGACTTAAGGGGGACACTGAAGCTTTCTTT. Translated, it gives CASRLKGDTEAFF.